The clone carrying this TCR beta chain appeared a single time. Its antigen remains unidentified. This record belongs to a study of cytomegalovirus exposure and HLA in healthy donors. In the study overall: In an early release, HLA-typed donors contributed some 82 million unique TCR sequences. Study-wide findings and caveats: Because they were indistinguishable, some V segments, including TRBV6-2 and TRBV6-3, were excluded. A few CMV-associated chains proved CMV antigen-specific in vitro. In an earlier analysis, in some 500 donors, most V segments appeared productive either ~87% or ~30% of the time.

The PCR made use of 60 Vbeta and 13 Jbeta primers. The repertoire was sequenced with immunoSEQ multiplex PCR; TCRdb's copy has only in-frame clones and lacks some. The sample consists of around 85,000 clones, about 80% of them appearing once. In germline, CDR1 is SGHDN, CDR2 FVKESK. CDR3 size: 14 residues. V was clipped by 1 base and J by 0 bases, with 4 bases between them. V and J are TRBV14 and TRBJ2-4; D not certain. Source material: PBMCs. The source of this sequence is a woman between 50 and 59 years old in good health and CMV-seropositive. The chain's CDR3 is CASSQALAKNIQYF. CDR3 nucleotides: TGTGCCAGCAGCCAAGCATTAGCCAAAAACATTCAGTACTTC. Using reference TRBV14 and TRBJ2-4 for the parts outside the CDR3, the full variable domain is EAGVTQFPSHSVIEKGQTVTLRCDPISGHDNLYWYRRVMGKEIKFLLHFVKESKQDESGMPNNRFLAERTGGTYSTLKVQPAELEDSGVYFCASSQALAKNIQYFGAGTRLSVL.